The clone carrying this TCR beta chain was seen a few times. Its antigen is unknown. Germline values: CDR1 MGHRA, CDR2 YSYEKL. The CDR3 has 16 amino acids. The entry originates in a study of T cells in Graves' hyperthyroidism and ophthalmopathy. Whole-study results and caveats: Stable hyperthyroidism and ophthalmopathy were separated using 13 V-J signatures. Blood also held most thyroid clonotypes expanded beyond 0.001. Model-based prediction identified ophthalmopathy a median approximately 6 months prior to its onset.

The source material, RNA transcripts, was used to amplify TCR beta CDR3 regions. HTBI primers drove first-round RT-PCR of the TCR CDR3. TCRdb used MiXCR to reprocess the multiplex PCR reads, holding one entry per CDR3 protein. The table shows hundreds of thousands of distinct CDR3 sequences, with almost 25% occurring only once. The specimen sequenced was blood. The receptor was isolated from a woman aged 40 to 50 with Graves' ophthalmopathy. The chain combines TRBV4-1 with TRBJ2-7, with D tentatively TRBD2 (6 bases). The J call may not be correct, given that the DNA end is closer to TRBJ2-1. The CDR3 nucleotides read TGCGCCAGCAGCCAAGAGCGGGAATCTTCCACCTACGAGCAGTTCTTC. Protein product: CASSQERESSTYEQFF.